This passage covers 25 T cell receptor beta chains from one sample sequenced in a study of blood T cells in healthy people across ages (dated by TCRdb to the mid-2010s). The library was built by means of 5' RACE. Sequencing was carried out with an Illumina HiSeq 2500. The second PCR ran for roughly 7 to 11 cycles and used a J-beta primer mix along with a sample-barcoded 5' primer. The public reads were run again by TCRdb, first through fastp at Q25 and then through MiXCR, and only productive beta chains were kept. Records with the same CDR3 protein are collapsed into one entry carrying the most frequent genes and DNA. The sample table records approximately 780,000 distinct CDR3 sequences; around 25% of these occur just once. About 3% of the sample comes from the top ten. This same sample was also part of a study on T cells of mothers and their children.

Sequencing was done on a sample of blood. The receptors shown here come from a boy aged 10-17 years in good health.

Only a few counts were recorded for this clonotype. This chain joins TRBV6-1 and TRBJ1-5, with D unclear. The CDR3 loop spans 14 amino acids. Germline V gene lookup returns CDR1 MNHNS and CDR2 SASEGT. The V and J ends lost 6 bases and 1 base respectively, with 10 bases between them. As DNA, the CDR3 is TGTGCCAGCAGGAGGGTGGGGAGCAATCAGCCCCAGCATTTT. This translates into CASRRVGSNQPQHF.

This clonotype was seen only once. V and J are TRBV28 and TRBJ2-7; the D gene could be TRBD1 or TRBD2 (6 bases each). The CDR3 covers 12 residues. Per germline, CDR1 MDHEN and CDR2 SYDVKM. The V end was cut by 10 bases, the J end by 1 base, with 11 bases between. The CDR3 here is CATEGGSYEQYF. DNA of the CDR3: TGTGCCACCGAGGGGGGATCCTACGAGCAGTACTTC. Full variable domain (outside the CDR3, taken from reference TRBV28 and TRBJ2-7): DVKVTQSSRYLVKRTGEKVFLECVQDMDHENMFWYRQDPGLGLRLIYFSYDVKMKEKGDIPEGYSVSREKKERFSLILESASTNQTSMYLCATEGGSYEQYFGPGTRLTVT.

V is TRBV14 and J is TRBJ2-3, with D uncertain. The CDR3 is 15 residues long. V was pared by 4 bases and J by 8 bases, with 19 bases between. Germline CDR1 reads SGHDN; CDR2 reads FVKESK. The CDR3: CASSRQGYPQVTQYF. Written as DNA, the CDR3 is TGTGCCAGCAGCCGCCAAGGCTACCCTCAAGTTACGCAGTATTTT.

This clonotype was observed a few times. The CDR3 nucleotides are TGTGCCAGCAGTTACCGGGCACCTTTGCGGGACGAGCAGTACTTC. This gives the protein CASSYRAPLRDEQYF. The chain links TRBV6-2 or TRBV6-3 to TRBJ2-7; weak D call: TRBD2 (5 bases). The length of the CDR3 is 15 residues. Germline V CDR1 and CDR2: MNHEY, SVGEGT. V lost 2 bases and J 5 bases, leaving 16 bases between the germline ends.

A few counts support this clonotype. V usage is TRBV2 and J usage is TRBJ1-4, with D hard to call. The germline gives CDR1 SNHLY, CDR2 FYNNEI. CDR3 length: 12 amino acids. V was clipped by 4 bases and J by 8 bases, with 8 bases between them. DNA of the CDR3: TGTGCCAGCAGTGGCCCCCTCGAAAAACTGTTTTTT. It translates to CASSGPLEKLFF.

The CDR3 reads CASSLGLDSYNEQFF. In DNA form, the CDR3 reads TGTGCCAGCAGCTTAGGCCTAGATAGTTACAATGAGCAGTTCTTC. This sequence joins TRBV7-8 and TRBJ2-1; D gene ambiguous. The CDR3 length is 15 residues. Trimming removed 1 base from V and 4 bases from J, with 11 bases in between. Looked up from germline, CDR1 is SGHVS and CDR2 is FQNEAQ.

The chain uses TRBV18 and TRBJ2-6; D unresolved. V lost 11 bases, J lost 2 bases, and 4 bases lay in between. The germline CDR1 and CDR2 sequences are KGHSH and LQKENI. The CDR3 extends over 11 amino acids. The CDR3 sequence is CAGAGANVLTF. In DNA, the CDR3 is TGTGCCGGAGCTGGGGCCAACGTCCTGACTTTC. Supplemented by reference TRBV18 and TRBJ2-6, the full variable domain reads NAGVMQNPRHLVRRRGQEARLRCSPMKGHSHVYWYRQLPEEGLKFMVYLQKENIIDESGMPKERFSAEFPKEGPSILRIQQVVRGDSAAYFCAGAGANVLTFGAGSRLTVL.

This sequence joins TRBV7-9 and TRBJ1-2; no reliable D call. Trimming took off 2 bases at V and 7 bases at J, with 8 bases between the two ends. This CDR3 comprises 12 residues. Germline V gives CDR1 SEHNR, CDR2 FQNEAQ (reference sequence). The CDR3, as DNA: TGTGCCAGCAGCTTAACCGGCGCTGGCTACACCTTC. Protein: CASSLTGAGYTF.

A few counts support this clonotype. This chain uses TRBV3-1 with TRBJ2-7; D is possibly TRBD1 or TRBD2 (6 bases each). Matching the DNA end better, TRBJ2-5 makes the J call doubtful. Germline V gene sequence: CDR1 LGHDT, CDR2 YNNKEL (reference sequence). CDR3 length: 14 amino acids. CDR3 bases: TGTGCCAGCAGCCATGCAGGGGAGGTGGAGACCCAGTACTTC. Its translation: CASSHAGEVETQYF.

This clonotype has only a few counts. V gene TRBV7-9 combines with J gene TRBJ2-5, with D possibly matching TRBD2 (6 bases). Germline loops: CDR1 SEHNR, CDR2 FQNEAQ (reference sequence). This CDR3 is built from 14 residues. V was pared by 10 bases and J by 5 bases, with 20 bases between. The CDR3 DNA reads TGTGCCACCCTGGCGGGGCATGTTCCGGAGACCCAGTACTTC. This gives the protein CATLAGHVPETQYF. Looking up the rest from reference TRBV7-9 and TRBJ2-5 gives the full variable domain: DTGVSQNPRHKITKRGQNVTFRCDPISEHNRLYWYRQTLGQGPEFLTYFQNEAQLEKSRLLSDRFSAERPKGSFSTLEIQRTEQGDSAMYLCATLAGHVPETQYFGPGTRLLVL.

The chain joins TRBV11-2 to TRBJ2-7; perhaps D is TRBD1 or TRBD2 (5 bases each). The V end was cut by 3 bases, the J end by 3 bases, with 12 bases between. CDR1 is SGHAT and CDR2 is FQNNGV in the germline V gene. CDR3 length equals 14 residues. The CDR3 loop reads CASSFGVGDYEQYF. The DNA for the CDR3 is TGTGCCAGCAGCTTCGGGGTAGGGGACTACGAGCAGTACTTC.

This clonotype was counted only a few times. The V call is TRBV2, the J call TRBJ2-5, with TRBD2 identical over 11 bases. The J call is in doubt because the DNA end fits TRBJ2-1 better. The CDR3 loop spans 15 amino acids. Germline lookup yields CDR1 SNHLY and CDR2 FYNNEI. The DNA for the CDR3 is TGTGCCAGCAGTACCCTAGCGGGGGGTTTGGGTGAGCAGTTCTTC. Residues: CASSTLAGGLGEQFF.

This chain connects TRBV20-1 to TRBJ2-5; 7 nucleotides match TRBD1. Germline V gives CDR1 DFQATT, CDR2 SNEGSKA (reference sequence). Trimming removed 3 bases from V and 2 bases from J; junction bases left unmatched: 6. CDR3 size: 14 residues. The CDR3 DNA is TGCAGTGCTAGTTTGACAGGGCCTCAAGAGACCCAGTACTTC. Its translation is CSASLTGPQETQYF.

V is TRBV20-1 and J is TRBJ2-1, with 9 bases matching TRBD2. This CDR3 contains 16 residues. After removal of 6 bases from V and 9 bases from J, the junction contained 18 bases not matched to a gene. Germline loops: CDR1 DFQATT, CDR2 SNEGSKA (reference sequence). The DNA of the CDR3 is TGCAGTGCCAGAAACGCTGGCGGGGGGGCCGACGCTGAGCAGTTCTTC. The encoded protein is CSARNAGGGADAEQFF.

The chain is built from TRBV7-2 and TRBJ2-5; no clear D gene. The better agreement between TRBJ2-7 and the DNA end casts doubt on the J call. This CDR3 is 13 amino acids long. Germline values: CDR1 SGHTA, CDR2 FQGNSA. The CDR3 loop reads CASGQVMDYEQYF. The CDR3 nucleotides read TGTGCCAGCGGTCAGGTCATGGACTACGAGCAGTACTTC.

This chain uses TRBV20-1 with TRBJ1-2; D is perhaps TRBD1 (6 bases). CDR1 is DFQATT and CDR2 is SNEGSKA in the germline V gene (reference sequence). This CDR3 comprises 14 residues. V dropped 3 bases and J dropped 4 bases, with 15 bases sitting between them. CDR3 protein: CSASGAQGSYGYTF. The CDR3 coding sequence is TGCAGTGCTAGTGGGGCCCAGGGGAGCTATGGCTACACCTTC.

V gene TRBV7-9 combines with J gene TRBJ2-2; the D gene is possibly TRBD1 (5 bases). This CDR3 spans 14 amino acids. Trimming pared 5 bases from V and 5 bases from J, leaving 12 bases between. Looked up from germline, CDR1 is SEHNR and CDR2 is FQNEAQ (reference sequence). CDR3 residues: CASSAPGRTGELFF. The CDR3 coding sequence is TGTGCCAGCAGCGCACCAGGGCGTACCGGGGAGCTGTTTTTT. The full variable domain, in which reference TRBV7-9 and TRBJ2-2 provide the parts outside the CDR3, is DTGVSQNPRHKITKRGQNVTFRCDPISEHNRLYWYRQTLGQGPEFLTYFQNEAQLEKSRLLSDRFSAERPKGSFSTLEIQRTEQGDSAMYLCASSAPGRTGELFFGEGSRLTVL.

The chain employs TRBV24-1 and TRBJ2-2; TRBD1 matches 9 bases. Germline V gene data show CDR1 as KGHDR and CDR2 as SFDVKD. J lost 8 bases, V lost 4 bases, and 7 bases had no gene match. The CDR3 runs 15 residues. In nucleotides, the CDR3 is TGTGCCACCAGTGACCTCAACAGGGGGCGAGGGGAGCTGTTTTTT. As protein: CATSDLNRGRGELFF.

This chain joins TRBV6-5 and TRBJ2-5; possible D gene TRBD1, 6 bases. The closer fit of TRBJ2-7 to the DNA end suggests the J call may be wrong. There are 13 residues in the CDR3. From germline, CDR1 is MNHEY and CDR2 SVGAGI. The CDR3 is CASSSVRGSEQYF. The CDR3 nucleotides are TGTGCCAGCAGTTCGGTCAGGGGATCCGAGCAGTACTTC.

This clonotype was detected a few times. V gene TRBV20-1 combines with J gene TRBJ1-1; D ambiguous. Germline V gene lookup returns CDR1 DFQATT and CDR2 SNEGSKA (reference sequence). The V end was cut by 7 bases, the J end by 0 bases, with 12 bases between. CDR3 length: 13 amino acids. The CDR3, as DNA: TGCAGTGGAGTTGAGGCTCTGAACACTGAAGCTTTCTTT. Translating gives CSGVEALNTEAFF.

The chain employs TRBV27 and TRBJ1-2; D is undetermined. The CDR3 extends over 16 amino acids. In germline, CDR1 is MNHEY, CDR2 SMNVEV (reference sequence). Between the trimmed V and J ends, which lost 2 bases and 4 bases, there was a span of 17 bases. CDR3 sequence (DNA): TGTGCCAGCAGTTTACGGAGGAAGGGCTTCCCCTATGGCTACACCTTC. Protein: CASSLRRKGFPYGYTF.

V gene TRBV14 combines with J gene TRBJ1-4; D call uncertain. The CDR3 contains 17 residues. Trimming left V 0 bases short and J 0 bases short, with 11 bases between. Germline loops: CDR1 SGHDN, CDR2 FVKESK. CDR3 amino acids: CASSQENRYATNEKLFF. CDR3 nucleotide sequence: TGTGCCAGCAGCCAAGAGAATCGTTATGCAACTAATGAAAAACTGTTTTTT.

The chain recombines TRBV30 with TRBJ2-2, with a tentative D call TRBD1 (6 bases). The V and J ends lost 2 bases and 4 bases respectively, with 11 bases between them. The CDR3 spans 14 residues. From germline, CDR1 is GTSNPN and CDR2 SVGIG (reference sequence). The CDR3 protein is CAWSHKGGTGELFF. CDR3 DNA: TGTGCCTGGAGTCATAAAGGGGGCACCGGGGAGCTGTTTTTT.

This clonotype was seen only a few times. The chain uses TRBV5-1 and TRBJ1-6; TRBD1 matches 9 bases. Germline lookup yields CDR1 SGHRS and CDR2 YFSETQ. V dropped 0 bases and J dropped 10; count of bases not matched to a gene: 5. CDR3 size: 15 residues. Here the CDR3 reads CASSLGDRVYSPLHF. As DNA, the CDR3 is TGCGCCAGCAGCTTGGGGGACAGGGTATACTCACCCCTCCACTTT.

The chain uses TRBV25-1 and TRBJ1-6; D call uncertain. V was clipped by 3 bases and J by 6 bases, with 12 bases between them. CDR1 is MGHDK, CDR2 SYGVNS, per germline. The CDR3 totals 15 residues. CDR3 loop: CASSEGFLGNSPLHF. In DNA, the CDR3 is TGTGCCAGCAGTGAGGGATTCCTCGGTAATTCACCCCTCCACTTT.